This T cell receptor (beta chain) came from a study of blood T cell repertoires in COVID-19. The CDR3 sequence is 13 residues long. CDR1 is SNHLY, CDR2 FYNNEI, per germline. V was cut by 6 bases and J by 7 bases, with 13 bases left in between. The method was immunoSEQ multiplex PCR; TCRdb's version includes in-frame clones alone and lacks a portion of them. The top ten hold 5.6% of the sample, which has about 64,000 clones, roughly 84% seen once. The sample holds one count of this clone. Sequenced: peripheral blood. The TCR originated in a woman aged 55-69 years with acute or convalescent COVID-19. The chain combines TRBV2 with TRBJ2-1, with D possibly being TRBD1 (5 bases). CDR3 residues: CASRGLFGNEQFF. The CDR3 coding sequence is TGTGCCAGCAGGGGGCTATTTGGGAATGAGCAGTTCTTC.